Listed below are T cell receptor beta chains from one sample, sequenced in a study of T cell responses to AZD1222 COVID-19 vaccine. Profiled with immunoSEQ multiplex PCR; TCRdb holds only in-frame clones, not every one. The sample carries about 140,000 clones, approximately 92% recorded once. Here the sequenced sample was peripheral blood, taken on day 0 of AZD1222 vaccination. Every receptor here comes from an adult in good health. CDR3s include the opening cysteine and the closing phenylalanine or tryptophan. The order of the fields is J gene, D gene, V gene, clone size, CDR3 protein, CDR3 DNA. The D gene is left open where the match is weak. Clone size is not always given. Where it is, it says once, few, many or a class for expanded clones.

>TRBJ1-3|.|TRBV5-1|.
CASSLQTGNTIYF
TGCGCCAGCAGCCTCCAAACTGGAAACACCATATATTTT
>TRBJ1-6|.|TRBV25-1|.
CASSEATGYNSPLHF
TGTGCCAGCAGTGAAGCCACGGGCTATAATTCACCCCTCCACTTT
>TRBJ2-5|TRBD2|TRBV4-1|.
CASSQLHLAGEETQYF
TGCGCCAGCAGCCAGCTCCACCTAGCGGGAGAAGAGACCCAGTACTTC
>TRBJ2-2|TRBD1|TRBV18|.
CASSPLADRGAGELFF
TGTGCCAGCTCACCACTTGCGGACAGGGGAGCCGGGGAGCTGTTTTTT
>TRBJ2-1|TRBD2|TRBV5-1|.
CASSQSGGTYNEQFF
TGCGCCAGCAGCCAAAGCGGGGGCACCTACAATGAGCAGTTCTTC
>TRBJ2-3|TRBD1|TRBV5-1|few
CASSPGQYPPDTQYF
TGCGCCAGCAGCCCGGGACAGTACCCACCAGATACGCAGTATTTT
>TRBJ2-7|TRBD2|TRBV27|.
CASSRGGYEQYF
TGTGCCAGCAGCCGGGGGGGTTACGAGCAGTACTTC
>TRBJ1-1|.|TRBV15|.
CATSRDQADRAENTEAFF
TGTGCCACCAGCAGAGATCAGGCCGACAGAGCCGAAAACACTGAAGCTTTCTTT
>TRBJ2-2|TRBD2|TRBV5-1|.
CASSLSASGGFTGELFF
TGCGCCAGCAGCCTAAGCGCTAGCGGGGGCTTTACCGGGGAGCTGTTTTTT
>TRBJ2-3|.|TRBV14|.
CASSQAAATTDTQYF
TGTGCCAGCAGCCAAGCGGCGGCTACCACAGATACGCAGTATTTT
>TRBJ2-7|TRBD1|TRBV7-8|once
CASSLGDRGYEQYF
TGTGCCAGCAGCTTGGGGGACAGGGGCTACGAGCAGTACTTC
>TRBJ1-2|TRBD1|TRBV28|.
CASSKTGVWYGYTF
TGTGCCAGCAGTAAAACAGGGGTTTGGTATGGCTACACCTTC
>TRBJ2-3|.|TRBV29-1|.
CSVETVSTDTQYF
TGCAGCGTTGAAACTGTTAGCACAGATACGCAGTATTTT
>TRBJ2-7|.|TRBV25-1|.
CASSEGYPAEQYF
TGTGCCAGCAGTGAAGGGTACCCAGCCGAGCAGTACTTC
>TRBJ2-7|TRBD1|TRBV29-1|.
CSVKGQGNYEQYF
TGCAGCGTCAAAGGACAGGGGAACTACGAGCAGTACTTC
>TRBJ2-3|.|TRBV11-2|.
CASTATSTDTQYF
TGTGCCAGCACCGCGACTAGCACAGATACGCAGTATTTT
>TRBJ1-2|.|TRBV7-9|.
CASSLLLRDNYGYTF
TGTGCCAGCAGCTTGCTGCTACGGGATAACTATGGCTACACCTTC
>TRBJ2-5|.|TRBV6-5|.
CASSRTESVETQYF
TGTGCCAGCAGTAGGACAGAATCAGTGGAGACCCAGTACTTC
>TRBJ1-6|.|TRBV7-2|once
CASSLERMGTHTYNSPLHF
TGTGCCAGCAGCTTAGAGCGTATGGGGACACATACCTATAATTCACCCCTCCACTTT
>TRBJ1-5|.|TRBV25-1|.
CASSAAGNNQPQHF
TGTGCCAGCAGTGCGGCCGGAAACAATCAGCCCCAGCATTTT
>TRBJ2-7|TRBD1|TRBV5-1|.
CASSPGTGSYEQYF
TGCGCCAGCAGTCCAGGGACAGGGTCCTACGAGCAGTACTTC
>TRBJ2-7|.|TRBV28|.
CASSFGGNYEQYF
TGTGCCAGCAGTTTTGGCGGAAACTACGAGCAGTACTTC
>TRBJ1-4|.|TRBV7-2|.
CASTRDTEKLFF
TGTGCCAGCACCCGGGATACTGAAAAACTGTTTTTT
>TRBJ2-5|TRBD2|TRBV7-9|.
CASSLGSAGGQETQYF
TGTGCCAGCAGCTTGGGGTCGGCGGGGGGTCAAGAGACCCAGTACTTC